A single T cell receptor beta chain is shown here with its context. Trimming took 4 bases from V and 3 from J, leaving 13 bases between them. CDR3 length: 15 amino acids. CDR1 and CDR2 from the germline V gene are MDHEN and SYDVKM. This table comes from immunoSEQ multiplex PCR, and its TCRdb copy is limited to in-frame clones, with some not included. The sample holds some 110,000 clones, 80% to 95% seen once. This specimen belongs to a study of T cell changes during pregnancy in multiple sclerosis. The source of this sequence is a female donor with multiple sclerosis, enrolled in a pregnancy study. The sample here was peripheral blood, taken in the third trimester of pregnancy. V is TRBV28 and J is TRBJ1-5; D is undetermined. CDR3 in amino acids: CASSSQRSDNQPQHF. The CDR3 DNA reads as TGTGCCAGCAGTTCCCAGCGATCCGACAATCAGCCCCAGCATTTT.